This TCR beta chain was identified in a study of read filtering for tumor transcriptome and immune sequencing (TCRdb year 2020). About the investigation overall: Of the patients in the cohort, some 18 were male and roughly 15 were female, and their mean age was about 68 years, with a range of about 47 to 80. By revised international staging, roughly 8 patients were R-ISS I, about 17 were R-ISS II and 6 or 7 were R-ISS III. After DNase treatment, whole-transcriptome libraries were prepared with the TruSeq RNA Access Library Prep Kit. TCR-region mapped reads per sample ranged from about 4.05 to 11 million with IR-seq versus only roughly 75 to 1,300 with RNA-seq. The study compared TCR repertoires from targeted immune repertoire sequencing and bulk whole-transcriptome sequencing run on the same bone marrow samples. As a main aim, a read-filtering strategy for immune repertoire data was addressed, with the specific question being whether clonotypes supported by a single read should be removed. General findings and caveats noted by the study authors: Compared with RNA-seq, IR-seq captured clonotypes at much greater depth and more reliably, and a smaller IR-seq throughput was enough to identify most of the shared clonotypes. The sorted CD138-negative fraction was composed of a mixed bone marrow immune population rather than of purified T cells. In IR-seq, single-read clonotypes were around four fifths of clonotypes but around 3.2% of total reads; in RNA-seq they were 70% to 75% of clonotypes and approximately 40% of reads. Removing single-read clonotypes increased the correlation between IR-seq and RNA-seq shared clonotype proportions.

There are many counts of this clonotype. It lacks a known antigen. No base qualities exist here, and no much larger clone lies one base off it. Bone marrow was sampled from every patient at the time of active disease. Ficoll-Hypaque density gradient centrifugation was used to isolate bone marrow mononuclear cells. To remove myeloma plasma cells, the cells were labeled with CD138 magnetic microbeads on a MACS separator, and CD138-negative cells were then collected by negative selection. Flow cytometry on an Attune NxT with CD138 antibodies was used to check the purity of the isolated cells. TRIzol reagent was used to extract total RNA, which was then quantified with a NanoDrop spectrophotometer. Paired RNA-seq and IR-seq were performed on each patient's CD138-negative bone marrow sample. TCR libraries were built from 400 ng RNA with the Immunoverse kit, using molecular barcoded adaptors covering alpha/delta and beta/gamma chains. The same RNA used for transcriptome sequencing was used for TCR library preparation. Sequencing of the TCR libraries was done on an Illumina HiSeq 4000 with 2 x 150 cycles. The source study handled its data this way. With MiXCR, TCR reads were aligned to human V, D, J and C references and assembled into CDR3 clonotypes, with quality filtering and error correction included. Clonotype counts and gene usage diversity were analyzed with the tcR package in R. For inspection of raw mapping reads, RNA-seq reads were mapped by STAR aligner version 2.5.3a onto GRCh37 of the human genome. To test the effect of sequencing depth on detected clonotypes, IR-seq fastq files were randomly downsampled using Seqtk 1.3. TCRdb's own reprocessing of the public reads used fastp at Q25 and MiXCR and kept productive beta chains. Duplicate CDR3 protein sequences are folded into a single record with the most common DNA and genes. These V and J calls originate from TCRdb's pipeline instead of the authors' own analysis. Recorded for this sample are tens of thousands of distinct CDR3 sequences; 20% to 25% of them occurred a single time. The top ten clonotypes cover under 20% of the sample.

Per the germline V gene, LGHNA is the CDR1 and YNFKEQ is the CDR2. The V end gives up 1 base and the J end 0 bases, leaving 5 bases in the junction not matched to a gene. Including the terminal cysteine and phenylalanine, the CDR3 comprises 17 residues. The entry retains the CDR3 DNA only, 51 bases that are in frame from base 1. The chain couples TRBV4-2 to TRBJ2-2; 7 junctional bases match TRBD2. The source of this sequence is a donor over 35 with multiple myeloma. The sequencing input was a population of CD138-negative cells sorted from bone marrow. The cell subset or site label corresponds to: bone marrow mononuclear cells depleted of CD138+ plasma/myeloma cells by negative magnetic selection. The CDR3 loop reads CASSQVEAGANTGELFF. DNA sequence: TGTGCCAGCAGCCAAGTAGAGGCGGGGGCGAACACCGGGGAGCTGTTTTTT.